The clone carrying this T cell receptor (beta chain) appeared many times. The antigen remains unidentified. MiXCR, applied by TCRdb to the 5' RACE reads, yields one record per CDR3 protein. The profile shows nearly 55,000 distinct CDR3 sequences, roughly 22% of them singletons. The length of the CDR3 is 15 residues. CDR1 is SGDLS and CDR2 is YYNGEE in the germline V gene. Deletions cut 4 bases from V and 2 bases from J, with 15 bases between. CD25-based Treg depletion was applied to purified naive CD4+ T cells. Study-level points and caveats: Tumor memory CD4+ T cell TCR gene usage was found to cluster with blood and lymph node memory CD4+ cells and with lymph node naive CD4+ cells.

This rearrangement joins TRBV9 to TRBJ1-1; D call uncertain. The TCR comes from a female donor with breast cancer. Sequences were obtained from tumor-infiltrating naive CD4+ T cells sorted from the breast tumor. Noted subset: naive CD4+ T cells, CD4+CD45RA+CD25-. The CDR3 is CASSLRPAANTEAFF. The CDR3 coding sequence is TGTGCCAGCAGCCTCCGCCCGGCAGCTAACACTGAAGCTTTCTTT. The complete variable domain, with remaining parts taken from reference TRBV9 and TRBJ1-1, reads DSGVTQTPKHLITATGQRVTLRCSPRSGDLSVYWYQQSLDQGLQFLIQYYNGEERAKGNILERFSAQQFPDLHSELNLSSLELGDSALYFCASSLRPAANTEAFFGQGTRLTVV.